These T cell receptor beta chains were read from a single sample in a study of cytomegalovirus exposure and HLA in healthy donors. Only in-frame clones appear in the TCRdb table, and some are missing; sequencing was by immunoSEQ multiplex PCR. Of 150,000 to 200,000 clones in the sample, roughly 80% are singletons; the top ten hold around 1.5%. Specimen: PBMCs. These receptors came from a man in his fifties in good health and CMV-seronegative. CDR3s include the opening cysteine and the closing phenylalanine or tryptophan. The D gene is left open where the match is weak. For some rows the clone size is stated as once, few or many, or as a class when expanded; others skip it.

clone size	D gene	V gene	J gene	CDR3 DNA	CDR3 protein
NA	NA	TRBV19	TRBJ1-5	TGTGCCAGTAGCTTGGCCGGGACAAGCAATCAGCCCCAGCATTTT	CASSLAGTSNQPQHF
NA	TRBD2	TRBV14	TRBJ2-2	TGTGCCAGCAAAGGTGTAGCGGGGCCCTACACCGGGGAGCTGTTTTTT	CASKGVAGPYTGELFF
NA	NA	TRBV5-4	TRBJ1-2	TGTGCCAGCAGCTCTGGCCAAAACTATGGCTACACCTTC	CASSSGQNYGYTF
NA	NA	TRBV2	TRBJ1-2	TGTGCCAGCAGTGAAATTCTGATACTTAACTATGGCTACACCTTC	CASSEILILNYGYTF
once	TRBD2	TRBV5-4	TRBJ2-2	TGTGCCAGCAGCCCGGGACTAGCGGGGGCTTGGGGCGGGGAGCTGTTTTTT	CASSPGLAGAWGGELFF
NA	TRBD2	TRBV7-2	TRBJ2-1	TGTGCCAGCAGCTTAGCGCCAAGCGGGGGGGCCCAAGAGCAGTTCTTC	CASSLAPSGGAQEQFF
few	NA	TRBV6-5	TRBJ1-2	TGTGCCAGCAGTTTCAACAGGGATGGCTACACCTTC	CASSFNRDGYTF
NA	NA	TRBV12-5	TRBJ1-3	TGTGCTAGTGGTTTGGTTACGGGGGGGCCGGGGACTGGAAACACCATATATTTT	CASGLVTGGPGTGNTIYF
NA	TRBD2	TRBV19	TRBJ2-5	TGTGCCAGTAGTCCCCCGGGACTCGGGAGGGAGACCCAGTACTTC	CASSPPGLGRETQYF
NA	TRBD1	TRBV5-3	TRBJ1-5	TGTGCCAGAAGCATCCCTGAAATCGGGACAGATAGTCAGCCCCAGCATTTT	CARSIPEIGTDSQPQHF
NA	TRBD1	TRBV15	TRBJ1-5	TGTGCCACCAGCGGGGGTTCCAGGGGGGTCAATCAGCCCCAGCATTTT	CATSGGSRGVNQPQHF
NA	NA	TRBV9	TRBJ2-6	TGTGCCAGCAGCGTAACAGGGACTGGGGCCAACGTCCTGACTTTC	CASSVTGTGANVLTF
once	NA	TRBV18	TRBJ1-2	TGTGCCAGCTCACCCTTGGACAACAATGGCTACACCTTC	CASSPLDNNGYTF
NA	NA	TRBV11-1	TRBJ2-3	TGTGCCAGCAGCTTAGCGCTTTGGCGGAGCACAGATACGCAGTATTTT	CASSLALWRSTDTQYF
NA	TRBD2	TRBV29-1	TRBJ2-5	TGCAGCGTTGAGTATGCGGGAGGCCCTCCAGAGACCCAGTACTTC	CSVEYAGGPPETQYF
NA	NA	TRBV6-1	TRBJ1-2	TGTGCCAGCAGTGAAGCGCTTGGCAGGGCCACGCGCTACACCTTC	CASSEALGRATRYTF
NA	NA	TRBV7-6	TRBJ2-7	TGTGCCAGCAGCTCTAGCTCGGAGGGAATCTACGAGCAGTACTTC	CASSSSSEGIYEQYF
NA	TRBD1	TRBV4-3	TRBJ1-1	TGCGCCAGCAGCCAAGATGGTACAGGGGGTTTCGCTGAAGCTTTCTTT	CASSQDGTGGFAEAFF
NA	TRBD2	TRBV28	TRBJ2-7	TGTGCCAGCAGTTTGTGGGTAGCGGGAGGTAGGCCAAACGAGCAGTACTTC	CASSLWVAGGRPNEQYF
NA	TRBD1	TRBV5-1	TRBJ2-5	TGCGCCAGCAGCTTGCAGGGGGTGCGGGAGACCCAGTACTTC	CASSLQGVRETQYF
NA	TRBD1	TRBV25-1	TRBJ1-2	TGTGCCAGCAGTGAACATGGCAGGGGGCGCGGTGGCTACACCTTC	CASSEHGRGRGGYTF
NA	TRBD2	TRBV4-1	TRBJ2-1	TGCGCCAGCAGCCAAGTAGCGGGAAGGTCCTACAATGAGCAGTTCTTC	CASSQVAGRSYNEQFF
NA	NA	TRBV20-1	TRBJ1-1	TGCAGTCCCGGGCAGGGGTTGTCTTTCTTT	CSPGQGLSFF
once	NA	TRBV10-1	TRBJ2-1	TGCGCCAGCAGTGAGGATCCCCCTAGGTTCTTC	CASSEDPPRFF
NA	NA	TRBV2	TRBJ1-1	TGTGCCAGCAGTGGGAGAGGGGAGGCTGAAGCTTTCTTT	CASSGRGEAEAFF
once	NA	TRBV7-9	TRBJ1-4	TGTGCCAGCAGCTCAGCCGGAGCCTCCGGGGAAAAACTGTTTTTT	CASSSAGASGEKLFF
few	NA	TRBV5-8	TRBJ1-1	TGTGCCAGCAGCTTGCGGAGAGCTTTCTTT	CASSLRRAFF
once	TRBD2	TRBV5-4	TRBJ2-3	TGTGCCAGCAGCACAGCGACTAGCGGGGTTCTCCCCGGTGGGGATACGCAGTATTTT	CASSTATSGVLPGGDTQYF
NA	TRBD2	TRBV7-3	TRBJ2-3	TGTGCCAGCAGCTTAGGGACTAGCGGATTCACAGATACGCAGTATTTT	CASSLGTSGFTDTQYF
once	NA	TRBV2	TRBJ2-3	TGTGCCAGCAGGGGCCCAGCCACAGATACGCAGTATTTT	CASRGPATDTQYF
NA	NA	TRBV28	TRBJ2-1	TGTGCCAGCAGCGGTAGCTCCTACAATGAGCAGTTCTTC	CASSGSSYNEQFF